Listed below are T cell receptor beta chains from one sample, sequenced in a study of neurological immune-mediated disorders. TCRdb analysed the 5' RACE reads with MiXCR anew, one entry per CDR3 protein. The sample carries roughly 100,000 distinct CDR3 sequences, 11% recorded once. Sequencing was carried out using PBMCs. The receptors derive from a female donor with HTLV-1-associated myelopathy (HAM/TSP). Both conserved end residues are trimmed from each CDR3. A D gene is named only where the DNA matches it firmly. Some rows have no size entry. The others give once, few or many, or a class for an expanded clone.

>TRBD1|TRBV3-1|many
ASSRSEVFGQGAWTDTQY
>.|TRBV5-1|many
ASSFGSNTEAF
>.|TRBV5-1|many
ASSAPSGTDTQY
>TRBD1|TRBV5-1|many
ASSLTGGTEAF
>.|TRBV5-1|many
ASSLDTGAGTEAF
>.|TRBV29-1|many
SVEEVSITDTQY
>TRBD1|TRBV3-1|many
ASSQDGRGPANYGYT
>.|TRBV20-1|many
SARPAGSGNEQF
>TRBD2|TRBV29-1|many
SVSGTSGGLTTDTQY
>.|TRBV7-2|many
ASSQLGLQETQY
>.|TRBV20-1|many
SAPLSVSTDTQY
>.|TRBV5-1|.
ASSLEGTNEKLF
>.|TRBV21-1|many
ARERNTEAF
>TRBD1|TRBV5-1|many
ASSSGTASSHTTNEKLF
>.|TRBV7-9|many
ASSLAQTTNEKLF
>.|TRBV10-1|many
AYNKGSHSNQPQH
>TRBD1|TRBV7-8|many
ASTPTGKIYNEQF
>TRBD1|TRBV5-1|many
ASSRGQVSYEQY
>.|TRBV27|.
ASSGGRVVGELF
>.|TRBV5-1|medium-sized
ASSLGQRDIQY
>.|TRBV6-1|.
ASSELDGGLGEQY
>.|TRBV7-2|many
ASSGHGTSEETQY
>.|TRBV5-6|many
ASSLLGPETQY
>.|TRBV9|many
ASCRDLGNEQF
>.|TRBV19|few
ASTPRAGMNTGELF
>TRBD2|TRBV5-5|.
ASSSGGEAKNIQY